Detailed here is one T cell receptor beta chain. The antigen remains undetermined. This sample is drawn from a study of monozygotic twins with inflammatory bowel disease. Study results and caveats: TCRbeta inverse Simpson diversity was decreased in IBD patients versus healthy co-twins.

A 6-nucleotide sample barcode was carried by the UMIs, which template switching added. PCR of TCRalpha and TCRbeta cDNA was nested, with two rounds of about 17 and 10 cycles. TCRdb re-called the 5' RACE reads and catalogs CDR3 proteins one per entry, DNA excluded. Across about 380,000 distinct CDR3 sequences, the top ten clones capture 2.5% to 3% of the sample. Every donor provided one blood sample measuring about 2.3 ml. This CDR3 comprises 16 residues. CDR1 is SGHRS and CDR2 is YFSETQ in the germline V gene. The sample comprised blood. The chain employs TRBV5-1 and TRBJ2-1. The sequence derives from a human donor with ulcerative colitis or Crohn's disease, or a healthy co-twin of an affected twin (not recorded which). CDR3 protein: CASSLGGYDSYNEQFF.